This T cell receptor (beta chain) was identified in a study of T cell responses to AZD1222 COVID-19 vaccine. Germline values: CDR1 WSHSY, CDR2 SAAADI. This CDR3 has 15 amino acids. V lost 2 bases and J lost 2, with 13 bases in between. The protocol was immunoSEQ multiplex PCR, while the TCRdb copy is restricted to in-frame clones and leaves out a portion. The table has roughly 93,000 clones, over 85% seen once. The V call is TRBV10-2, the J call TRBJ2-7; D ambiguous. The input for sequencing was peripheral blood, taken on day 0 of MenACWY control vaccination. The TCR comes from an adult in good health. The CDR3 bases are TGCGCCAGCAGTGAGGGGGTAGCATGGGCCTACGAGCAGTACTTC. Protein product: CASSEGVAWAYEQYF.